These T cell receptor beta chains were read from a single sample in a study of blood T cell repertoires in COVID-19. Using immunoSEQ multiplex PCR, the repertoire was profiled, and TCRdb retains in-frame clones only, with some absent. Of over 60,000 clones listed, roughly 92% are singletons. What was sequenced was peripheral blood. The source of these receptors is a human donor in a cohort sampled during active COVID-19. Both conserved end residues are part of each CDR3. The D gene is left open where the match is weak. A row's size may be missing; if present it is once, few, many or a size class.

j_call: TRBJ2-5; v_call: TRBV28; d_call: TRBD1; clone_size: NA; cdr3_nt: TGTGCCAGCACCAGGGGACAGACGGCGACCCAGTACTTC; cdr3_aa: CASTRGQTATQYF
j_call: TRBJ2-7; v_call: TRBV5-1; d_call: NA; clone_size: once; cdr3_nt: TGCGCCAGCAGCCCCGATTGGCGGTCCTCCTACGAGCAGTACTTC; cdr3_aa: CASSPDWRSSYEQYF
j_call: TRBJ2-1; v_call: TRBV4-1; d_call: TRBD2; clone_size: NA; cdr3_nt: TGCGCCAGCAGCCAAGCTGTGACAGCGGGGCTGAATGAGCAGTTCTTC; cdr3_aa: CASSQAVTAGLNEQFF
j_call: TRBJ1-3; v_call: TRBV28; d_call: NA; clone_size: NA; cdr3_nt: TGTGCCAGCAGTTTAAACTTATTTACTGGAAACACCATATATTTT; cdr3_aa: CASSLNLFTGNTIYF
j_call: TRBJ2-7; v_call: TRBV7-6; d_call: TRBD2; clone_size: NA; cdr3_nt: TGTGCCAGCAGCCCCCGGCCGGGGACTAGCGGTACCTACGAGCAGTACTTC; cdr3_aa: CASSPRPGTSGTYEQYF
j_call: TRBJ1-1; v_call: TRBV27; d_call: NA; clone_size: NA; cdr3_nt: TGTGCCAGCAGTTTGACGGCGGGCACTGAAGCTTTCTTT; cdr3_aa: CASSLTAGTEAFF
j_call: TRBJ1-1; v_call: TRBV6-6; d_call: NA; clone_size: NA; cdr3_nt: TGTGCCAGCAGAAACGAGGGATCCCTTGAAGCTTTCTTT; cdr3_aa: CASRNEGSLEAFF
j_call: TRBJ2-1; v_call: TRBV29-1; d_call: TRBD1; clone_size: NA; cdr3_nt: TGCAGCGTTGTAAGTTCGGGACAGGGGTACAATGAGCAGTTCTTC; cdr3_aa: CSVVSSGQGYNEQFF
j_call: TRBJ2-7; v_call: TRBV2; d_call: TRBD2; clone_size: NA; cdr3_nt: TGTGCCAGCAGTGATCCAGCGGGGGACTACGAGCAGTACTTC; cdr3_aa: CASSDPAGDYEQYF
j_call: TRBJ2-2; v_call: TRBV5-1; d_call: NA; clone_size: NA; cdr3_nt: TGCGCCAGCAGCGGCTCAGGGTTCTGGGAGCTGTTTTTT; cdr3_aa: CASSGSGFWELFF